This T cell receptor beta chain was documented in a study of blood T cells in healthy people across ages. A second about 7 to 12 cycle PCR used barcoded and J-beta primers. In TCRdb, the 5' RACE reads were re-called with MiXCR into one record per CDR3 protein. The table has more than 1,400,000 distinct CDR3 sequences, 42% seen once. Germline assignment: CDR1 SGHRS and CDR2 YFSETQ. This CDR3 has 14 residues. Between the trimmed V and J ends, which lost 5 bases and 0 bases, there was a span of 10 bases. The sequenced sample consisted of blood. The chain links TRBV5-1 to TRBJ2-3; perhaps TRBD2 as D (5 bases). This TCR came from a woman between 18 and 29 years old in good health. The CDR3: CASRGRASTDTQYF. The CDR3 nucleotides are TGCGCCAGCAGAGGGCGGGCGAGCACAGATACGCAGTATTTT.